The 21 T cell receptor beta chains below all came from one sample that was sequenced in a study of T cells in localized non-small cell lung cancer. Assay: immunoSEQ multiplex PCR; the TCRdb copy retains only in-frame clones and omits some. The sample lists about 21,000 clones, 88% occurring once. The sequences come from peripheral blood mononuclear cells, collected before any cancer treatment. These receptors originate from a male donor at least 60 years old with stage II lung adenocarcinoma.

V and J are TRBV2 and TRBJ2-7, with D possibly matching TRBD2 (7 bases). CDR3 length: 13 amino acids. CDR1 is SNHLY and CDR2 is FYNNEI in the germline V gene. Trimming shortened V by 6 bases and J by 1 base, and 10 bases separated the two germline ends. CDR3 bases: TGTGCCAGCAGGAGGGGGGGATCCTACGAGCAGTACTTC. Its protein product is CASRRGGSYEQYF.

The genes are TRBV5-4 and TRBJ1-3; TRBD1 matches at 8 bases. The CDR3 consists of 15 residues. Trimming cost V 2 bases and J 0 bases; bases outside gene matches: 1. Per germline, CDR1 SGHNT and CDR2 YYREEE (reference sequence). CDR3 amino acids: CASSFTGGSGNTIYF. As DNA, the CDR3 is TGTGCCAGCAGCTTTACAGGGGGCTCTGGAAACACCATATATTTT.

This clone was detected only once. This chain links TRBV11-1 with TRBJ2-1; D perhaps matches TRBD2 (5 bases). This CDR3 region has 11 residues. V was cut by 7 bases and J by 11 bases, with 12 bases left in between. Germline V gene data show CDR1 as SGHAT and CDR2 as FQDESV (reference sequence). This CDR3 reads CASTFRDKQFF. For the CDR3, the DNA is TGTGCCAGCACGTTCCGGGATAAGCAGTTCTTC.

The rearrangement uses TRBV4-1 and TRBJ2-5, with a weak D call TRBD1 (5 bases). The germline gives CDR1 MGHRA, CDR2 YSYEKL. Trimming took 0 bases from V and 3 from J, leaving 14 bases between them. The CDR3 is 16 amino acids. The CDR3 DNA reads as TGCGCCAGCAGCCAAGATAGGATGACAGCCGAAGAGACCCAGTACTTC. Protein sequence: CASSQDRMTAEETQYF.

V is TRBV5-1 and J is TRBJ2-7; a possible D gene is TRBD1 (5 bases). The CDR3 loop spans 15 amino acids. Germline V gene data show CDR1 as SGHRS and CDR2 as YFSETQ. Trimming shortened V by 0 bases and J by 1 base, and 11 bases separated the two germline ends. CDR3 sequence (DNA): TGCGCCAGCAGCTTGGGACAGCCTCCTTCCTACGAGCAGTACTTC. Protein product: CASSLGQPPSYEQYF.

V is TRBV27 and J is TRBJ2-7; D is uncertain. V was cut by 0 bases and J by 0 bases, with 15 bases left in between. The CDR3 runs to 17 residues. Germline CDR1 is MNHEY and CDR2 is SMNVEV (reference sequence). Here the CDR3 DNA reads TGTGCCAGCAGTTTATCCCCATTTGGAAGAGGCTCCTACGAGCAGTACTTC. Residues: CASSLSPFGRGSYEQYF.

This chain links TRBV28 with TRBJ1-5; TRBD1 might be the D (5 bases). The V gene's germline CDR1 is MDHEN and CDR2 SYDVKM. V was cut by 4 bases and J by 7 bases, with 8 bases left in between. This CDR3 spans 12 amino acids. In nucleotides, the CDR3 is TGTGCCAGCAGTTCCCAGGGCCAGCCCCAGCATTTT. Translated, it gives CASSSQGQPQHF.

This chain joins TRBV28 and TRBJ2-1; possibly TRBD1 or TRBD2 for D (5 bases each). V lost 2 bases and J lost 3, with 14 bases in between. Germline V CDR1 and CDR2: MDHEN, SYDVKM. The CDR3 sequence is 16 residues long. CDR3 protein: CASSLRGRRSYNEQFF. The CDR3 DNA reads as TGTGCCAGCAGTTTAAGGGGACGCAGGAGCTACAATGAGCAGTTCTTC.

CDR3 bases: TGTGCCAGCAGCTTAGGGGAGTCCATCTATAGCAATCAGCCCCAGCATTTT. Translating it yields CASSLGESIYSNQPQHF. The chain joins TRBV7-6 to TRBJ1-5, with D hard to call. The CDR3 totals 17 residues. Germline CDR1 is SGHVS and CDR2 is FNYEAQ. The germline V and J ends were trimmed by 1 base and 0 bases, with 13 bases remaining between them.

This chain connects TRBV6-1 to TRBJ2-5; D call uncertain. CDR3 length: 10 residues. Germline V gene lookup returns CDR1 MNHNS and CDR2 SASEGT. Trimming left V 7 bases short and J 5 bases short, with 5 bases between. CDR3 sequence (DNA): TGTGCCAGCACGCGGGAGACCCAGTACTTC. This encodes CASTRETQYF.

V is TRBV7-9 and J is TRBJ2-2, with D unclear. Germline V gene lookup returns CDR1 SEHNR and CDR2 FQNEAQ (reference sequence). Trimming left V 7 bases short and J 6 bases short, with 18 bases between. The CDR3 is made up of 15 amino acids. In DNA, the CDR3 is TGTGCCAGCAACTATCAACTATCGCCTTCCGGGGAGCTGTTTTTT. The encoded protein is CASNYQLSPSGELFF.

The rearrangement uses TRBV10-3 and TRBJ2-1, with D perhaps being TRBD1 or TRBD2 (5 bases each). V was clipped by 2 bases and J by 8 bases, with 13 bases between them. Germline-derived CDR1 and CDR2 are ENHRY and SYGVKD. This CDR3 contains 14 residues. The CDR3 DNA is TGTGCCATCAGTGAGGGAACTAGGGGCTATGAGCAGTTCTTC. Protein product: CAISEGTRGYEQFF.

V and J are TRBV29-1 and TRBJ2-7; the D gene is possibly TRBD1 (5 bases). Germline V gene data show CDR1 as SQVTM and CDR2 as ANQGSEA. Trimming removed 6 bases at V and 1 base at J, with 10 bases between. The CDR3 contains 12 residues. The CDR3 DNA is TGCAGCGTGGATCAGGGTTCCTACGAGCAGTACTTC. It codes for CSVDQGSYEQYF.

This chain uses TRBV10-3 with TRBJ2-3; D is perhaps TRBD2 (5 bases). From germline, CDR1 is ENHRY and CDR2 SYGVKD. The V end was cut by 9 bases, the J end by 0 bases, with 16 bases between. The CDR3 has 15 amino acids. CDR3 DNA: TGTGCCATTGGTGGTGAAGCGGCGAGCACAGATACGCAGTATTTT. Translating it yields CAIGGEAASTDTQYF.

The chain employs TRBV6-5 and TRBJ2-1; D may be TRBD1 (5 bases). The CDR3 has 12 residues. Germline CDR1 MNHEY, CDR2 SVGAGI. Trimming removed 6 bases from V and 15 bases from J, with 18 bases in between. The CDR3 loop is CASRTNRISWFF. The CDR3 bases are TGTGCCAGCAGGACGAACAGGATCTCGTGGTTCTTC.

The V gene is TRBV28, the J gene TRBJ2-7; D is perhaps TRBD1 or TRBD2 (5 bases each). The V end was cut by 7 bases, the J end by 2 bases, with 12 bases between. Germline CDR1 and CDR2: MDHEN and SYDVKM. The CDR3 is 13 residues long. The CDR3 sequence is CASTPGATYEQYF. CDR3 DNA: TGTGCCAGCACCCCCGGGGCAACCTACGAGCAGTACTTC.

This chain uses TRBV5-1 with TRBJ2-1; D might be TRBD2 (5 bases). This CDR3 contains 18 residues. CDR1 and CDR2 from the germline V gene are SGHRS and YFSETQ. V dropped 0 bases and J dropped 1 base, with 17 bases sitting between them. The CDR3 spells CASSLEGLLVFSYNEQFF. The DNA of the CDR3 is TGCGCCAGCAGCTTGGAGGGCCTACTAGTATTTTCCTACAATGAGCAGTTCTTC.

The DNA of the CDR3 is TGCGCCAGCAGCTTGGGACAGGGAAACAGGGGAAATGAAAAACTGTTTTTT. Amino acid sequence: CASSLGQGNRGNEKLFF. The rearrangement joins TRBV5-1 to TRBJ1-4, with TRBD1 matching 7 bases. Per germline, CDR1 SGHRS and CDR2 YFSETQ. After removal of 0 bases from V and 5 bases from J, the junction contained 10 bases not matched to a gene. This CDR3 spans 17 amino acids.

This clone was observed a single time. The chain employs TRBV27 and TRBJ2-1, with D possibly being TRBD2 (7 bases). Between the trimmed V and J ends, which lost 5 bases and 9 bases, there was a span of 26 bases. The CDR3 is made up of 17 amino acids. Germline CDR1 reads MNHEY; CDR2 reads SMNVEV (reference sequence). The CDR3 nucleotides read TGTGCCAGCAGTCCCAGGGGTTACGGGGGGAACAGAGGTGAGCAGTTCTTC. Protein: CASSPRGYGGNRGEQFF.

CDR3 sequence: CASSFPGQGASEAFF. The CDR3 DNA reads as TGTGCCAGCTCATTTCCGGGACAGGGGGCCAGTGAAGCTTTCTTT. This sequence joins TRBV19 and TRBJ1-1, with 12 bases lining up with TRBD1. Germline CDR1 is LNHDA and CDR2 is SQIVND (reference sequence). V lost 9 bases and J lost 7; bases outside the gene matches: 12. The CDR3 has 15 residues.

The chain uses TRBV19 and TRBJ2-1; a weak D match, TRBD2 (6 bases). In germline, CDR1 is LNHDA, CDR2 SQIVND (reference sequence). V shed 3 bases and J shed 8 bases, with 14 bases lying between them. This CDR3 contains 14 residues. The DNA of the CDR3 is TGTGCCAGTAGTATCGCGGTGGGGGGTGATGAGCAGTTCTTC. Its protein product is CASSIAVGGDEQFF.